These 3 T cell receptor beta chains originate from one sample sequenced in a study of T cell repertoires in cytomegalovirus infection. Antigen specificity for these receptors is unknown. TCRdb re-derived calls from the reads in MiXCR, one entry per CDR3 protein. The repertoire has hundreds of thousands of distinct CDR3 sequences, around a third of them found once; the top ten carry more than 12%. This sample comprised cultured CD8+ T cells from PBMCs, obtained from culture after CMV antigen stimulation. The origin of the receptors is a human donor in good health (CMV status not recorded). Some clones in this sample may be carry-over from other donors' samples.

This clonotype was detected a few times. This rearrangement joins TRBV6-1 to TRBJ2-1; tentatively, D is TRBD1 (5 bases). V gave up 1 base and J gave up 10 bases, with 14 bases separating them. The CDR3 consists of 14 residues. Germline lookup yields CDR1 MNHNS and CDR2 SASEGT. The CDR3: CASSEGRWQGEQFF. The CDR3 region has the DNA TGTGCCAGCAGTGAAGGAAGGTGGCAGGGCGAGCAGTTCTTC.

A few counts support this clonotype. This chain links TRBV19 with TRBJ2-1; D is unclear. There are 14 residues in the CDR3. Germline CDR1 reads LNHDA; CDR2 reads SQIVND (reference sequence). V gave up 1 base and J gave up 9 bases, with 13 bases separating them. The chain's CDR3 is CASSIGLKGGEQFF. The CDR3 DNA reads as TGTGCCAGTAGTATAGGACTCAAAGGCGGTGAGCAGTTCTTC.

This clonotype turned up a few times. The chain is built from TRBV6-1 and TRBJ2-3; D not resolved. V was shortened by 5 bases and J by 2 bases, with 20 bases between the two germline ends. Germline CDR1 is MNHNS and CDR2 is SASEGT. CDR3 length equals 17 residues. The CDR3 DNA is TGTGCCAGCAGTTCCTTCCCACCTTCGGCCCTCACAGATACGCAGTATTTT. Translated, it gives CASSSFPPSALTDTQYF.